A single sample gave rise to the 15 T cell receptor beta chains below, sequenced in a study of CD8 T cells in Susac syndrome. The RNA input was about 0.5 to 1 ug, and it was reverse transcribed with random hexamers. TCRdb analysed the immunoSEQ multiplex PCR reads with MiXCR anew, one entry per CDR3 protein. The sample lists approximately 190,000 distinct CDR3 sequences; 95% were seen once. The source material was CD8+ T cells from PBMCs. The receptor source for this set is a human donor with Susac syndrome.

V and J are TRBV29-1 and TRBJ2-5, with D uncertain. This CDR3 has 14 amino acids. Trimming stripped 5 bases from V and 0 bases from J, with 13 bases between. Germline V gives CDR1 SQVTM, CDR2 ANQGSEA. DNA for the CDR3: TGCAGCGTTACCCACGGGTACTACCAAGAGACCCAGTACTTC. It encodes CSVTHGYYQETQYF. Complete variable domain (other parts from reference TRBV29-1 and TRBJ2-5): SAVISQKPSRDICQRGTSLTIQCQVDSQVTMMFWYRQQPGQSLTLIATANQGSEATYESGFVIDKFPISRPNLTFSTLTVSNMSPEDSSIYLCSVTHGYYQETQYFGPGTRLLVL.

The genes are TRBV12-3 or TRBV12-4 and TRBJ1-5; 7 nucleotides align to TRBD1. The CDR3 covers 16 residues. After removal of 3 bases from V and 1 base from J, the junction contained 6 bases not matched to a gene. Here the CDR3 DNA reads TGTGCCAGCAGTTTTAGCGACAGGGCCAGCAATCAGCCCCAGCATTTT. Protein product: CASSFSDRASNQPQHF.

The chain carries TRBV4-2 and TRBJ2-7; 13 positions agree with TRBD2. The CDR3 sequence is 16 residues long. After removal of 4 bases from V and 3 bases from J, the junction contained 6 bases not matched to a gene. From germline, CDR1 is LGHNA and CDR2 YNFKEQ. The DNA for the CDR3 is TGTGCCAGCAGCCTTTTGGGGACTAGCGGGATCTACGAGCAGTACTTC. It codes for CASSLLGTSGIYEQYF.

The chain employs TRBV11-2 and TRBJ2-4; TRBD2 is a possible D gene (6 bases). This CDR3 has 16 amino acids. Germline lookup yields CDR1 SGHAT and CDR2 FQNNGV. V shed 4 bases and J shed 3 bases, with 16 bases lying between them. CDR3 nucleotide sequence: TGTGCCAGCAGCTCAGGGTGGGAGGCGGACAAAAACATTCAGTACTTC. It specifies CASSSGWEADKNIQYF.

DNA for the CDR3: TGTGCCAGCAGTTCAGACAACTCCTACAATGAGCAGTTCTTC. Protein: CASSSDNSYNEQFF. The chain has TRBV27 and TRBJ2-1; D remains ambiguous. The CDR3 loop spans 14 amino acids. V was shortened by 4 bases and J by 0 bases, with 7 bases between the two germline ends. In germline, CDR1 is MNHEY, CDR2 SMNVEV (reference sequence).

The CDR3 loop is CASSDSTRTEGLEQYF. CDR3 bases: TGTGCCAGCAGTGACTCGACTCGGACTGAGGGACTCGAGCAGTACTTC. The chain joins TRBV6-4 to TRBJ2-7, with D maybe TRBD2 (6 bases). Germline V gene sequence: CDR1 MRHNA, CDR2 SNTAGT. The CDR3 contains 16 residues. V was trimmed by 0 bases and J by 6 bases, leaving 18 bases between them.

This clonotype was seen once. The CDR3 coding sequence is TGTGCCAGCAGGCAAGGGGGCAGCTATGGCTACACCTTC. Translating gives CASRQGGSYGYTF. The J gene is TRBJ1-2, the V gene TRBV7-9; 7 nucleotides match TRBD1. The CDR3 length is 13 residues. CDR1 and CDR2 from the germline V gene are SEHNR and FQNEAQ (reference sequence). The V segment lost 6 bases and the J segment 4 bases; nucleotides outside the gene matches: 5.

The rearrangement joins TRBV4-2 to TRBJ2-7; 8 bases match TRBD2. Germline loops: CDR1 LGHNA, CDR2 YNFKEQ. Unmatched junction bases numbered 8, after V lost 4 bases and J lost 6 bases. The CDR3 covers 14 residues. The CDR3 DNA is TGTGCCAGCAGCCTCTCGGCGGGGGGTCGCGAGCAGTACTTC. It codes for CASSLSAGGREQYF.

This chain connects TRBV2 to TRBJ2-1, with D unclear. The CDR3 runs 12 residues. Trimming took 9 bases from V and 7 from J, leaving 13 bases between them. Germline V gene data show CDR1 as SNHLY and CDR2 as FYNNEI. The CDR3, as DNA: TGTGCCAGGAACTTGGGCCGGAATGAGCAGTTCTTC. Amino acid sequence: CARNLGRNEQFF. The whole variable domain, filled in from reference TRBV2 and TRBJ2-1, reads EPEVTQTPSHQVTQMGQEVILRCVPISNHLYFYWYRQILGQKVEFLVSFYNNEISEKSEIFDDQFSVERPDGSNFTLKIRSTKLEDSAMYFCARNLGRNEQFFGPGTRLTVL.

The rearrangement links TRBV6-5 to TRBJ2-7; 12 bases map to TRBD2. This CDR3 spans 15 amino acids. V lost 6 bases, J lost 4 bases, and 7 bases stayed unmatched. Germline values: CDR1 MNHEY, CDR2 SVGAGI. CDR3: CASSLTGTSGYEQYF. The CDR3 bases are TGTGCCAGCAGCCTCACCGGGACTAGCGGGTACGAGCAGTACTTC.

The chain's CDR3 is CASSVASGGGFPGDEQFF. The CDR3, as DNA: TGTGCCAGCAGCGTTGCTAGCGGGGGGGGGTTTCCAGGGGATGAGCAGTTCTTC. The gene calls are TRBV9 and TRBJ2-1; 12 bases are shared with TRBD2. Germline CDR1 and CDR2: SGDLS and YYNGEE. J was trimmed by 8 bases and V by 2 bases; bases with no gene match: 14. This CDR3 is built from 18 residues. Together with reference TRBV9 and TRBJ2-1, the CDR3 gives the full variable domain: DSGVTQTPKHLITATGQRVTLRCSPRSGDLSVYWYQQSLDQGLQFLIQYYNGEERAKGNILERFSAQQFPDLHSELNLSSLELGDSALYFCASSVASGGGFPGDEQFFGPGTRLTVL.

The chain employs TRBV18 and TRBJ2-1; D remains unclear. The germline V gene encodes CDR1 KGHSH and CDR2 LQKENI. This CDR3 is built from 12 residues. V was cut by 3 bases and J by 10 bases, with 10 bases left in between. CDR3: CASSPPFAEQFF. The CDR3 DNA is TGTGCCAGCTCACCTCCGTTCGCGGAGCAGTTCTTC.

This clonotype showed up just a few times. The chain links TRBV20-1 to TRBJ2-7; D possibly corresponds to TRBD1 (6 bases). The CDR3 consists of 12 residues. Trimming removed 3 bases at V and 0 bases at J, with 6 bases between. Germline CDR1 DFQATT, CDR2 SNEGSKA (reference sequence). CDR3 DNA sequence: TGCAGTGCTAGGGACAGCTCCTACGAGCAGTACTTC. This translates into CSARDSSYEQYF.

This rearrangement joins TRBV18 to TRBJ1-6; 7 positions agree with TRBD1. Germline CDR1 is KGHSH and CDR2 is LQKENI. This CDR3 spans 17 amino acids. Germline trimming cut 3 bases from V and 7 bases from J; bases unmatched to any gene: 12. The CDR3 reads CASSPYSSGTVNSPLHF. The DNA of the CDR3 is TGTGCCAGCTCACCTTATTCCTCCGGGACAGTAAATTCACCCCTCCACTTT. The entire variable domain, with the rest obtained from reference TRBV18 and TRBJ1-6, is as follows: NAGVMQNPRHLVRRRGQEARLRCSPMKGHSHVYWYRQLPEEGLKFMVYLQKENIIDESGMPKERFSAEFPKEGPSILRIQQVVRGDSAAYFCASSPYSSGTVNSPLHFGNGTRLTVT.

This clonotype was recorded once. V usage is TRBV7-9 and J usage is TRBJ2-1; unclear D gene. From germline, CDR1 is SEHNR and CDR2 FQNEAQ (reference sequence). The CDR3 has 15 residues. V was shortened by 5 bases and J by 0 bases, with 11 bases between the two germline ends. In DNA form, the CDR3 reads TGTGCCAGCAGCCAGCACGATCACTCCTACAATGAGCAGTTCTTC. Translation gives CASSQHDHSYNEQFF.